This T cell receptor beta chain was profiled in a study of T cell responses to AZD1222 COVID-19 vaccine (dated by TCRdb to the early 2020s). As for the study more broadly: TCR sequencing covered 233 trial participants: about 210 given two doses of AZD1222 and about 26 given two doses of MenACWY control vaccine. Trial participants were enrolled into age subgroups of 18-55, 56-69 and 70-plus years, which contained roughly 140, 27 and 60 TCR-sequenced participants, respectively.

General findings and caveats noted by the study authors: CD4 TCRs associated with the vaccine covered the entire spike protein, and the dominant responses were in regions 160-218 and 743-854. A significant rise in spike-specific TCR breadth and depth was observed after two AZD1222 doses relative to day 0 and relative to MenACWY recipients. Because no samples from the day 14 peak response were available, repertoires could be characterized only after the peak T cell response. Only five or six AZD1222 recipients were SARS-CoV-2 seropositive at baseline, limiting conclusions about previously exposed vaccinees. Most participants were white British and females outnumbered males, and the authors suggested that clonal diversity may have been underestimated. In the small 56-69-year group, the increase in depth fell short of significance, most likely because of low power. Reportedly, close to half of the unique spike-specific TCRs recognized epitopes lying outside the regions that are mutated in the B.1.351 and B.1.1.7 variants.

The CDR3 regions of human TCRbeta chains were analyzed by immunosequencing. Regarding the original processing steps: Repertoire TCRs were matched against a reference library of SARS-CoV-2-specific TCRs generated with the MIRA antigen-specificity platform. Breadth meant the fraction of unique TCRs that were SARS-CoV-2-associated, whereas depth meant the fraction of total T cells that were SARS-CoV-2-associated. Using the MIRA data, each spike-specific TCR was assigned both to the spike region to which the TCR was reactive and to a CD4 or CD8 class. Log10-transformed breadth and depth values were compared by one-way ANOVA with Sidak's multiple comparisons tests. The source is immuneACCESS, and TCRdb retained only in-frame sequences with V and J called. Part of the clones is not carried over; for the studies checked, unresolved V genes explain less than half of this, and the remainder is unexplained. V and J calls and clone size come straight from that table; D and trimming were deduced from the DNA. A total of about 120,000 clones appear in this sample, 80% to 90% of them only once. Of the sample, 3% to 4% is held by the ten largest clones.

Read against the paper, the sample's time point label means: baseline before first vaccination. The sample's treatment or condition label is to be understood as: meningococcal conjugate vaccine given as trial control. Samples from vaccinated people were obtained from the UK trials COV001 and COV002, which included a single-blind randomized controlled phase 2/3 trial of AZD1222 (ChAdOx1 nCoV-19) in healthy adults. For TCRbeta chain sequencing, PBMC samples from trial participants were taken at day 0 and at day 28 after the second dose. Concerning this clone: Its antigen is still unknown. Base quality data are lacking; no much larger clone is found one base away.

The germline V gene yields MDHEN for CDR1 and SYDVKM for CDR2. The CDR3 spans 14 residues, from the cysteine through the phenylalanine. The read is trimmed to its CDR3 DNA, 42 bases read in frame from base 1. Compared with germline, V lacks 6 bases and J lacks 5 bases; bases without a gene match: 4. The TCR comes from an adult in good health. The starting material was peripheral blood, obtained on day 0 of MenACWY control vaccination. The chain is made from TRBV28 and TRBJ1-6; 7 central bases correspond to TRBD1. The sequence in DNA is TGTGCCAGCAGATTCGGGACAGATAATTCACCCCTCCACTTT. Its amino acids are CASRFGTDNSPLHF.